This T cell receptor beta chain was obtained from a study of PD-L1 blockade in urothelial cancer. Study-level background: Study patients had been treated with 0 to 3 previous chemotherapy regimens.

Measured with immunoSEQ multiplex PCR; TCRdb has only the in-frame clones, and not every one. Here the sample spans hundreds of clones, roughly 34% being singletons. This clone is classed as hyperexpanded. J gave up 8 bases and V 2 bases, and 7 bases lay outside the gene matches. The CDR3 totals 15 residues. CDR1 and CDR2 from the germline V gene are LNHDA and SQIVND (reference sequence). Sequenced here: tumor tissue, sampled before atezolizumab (anti-PD-L1) treatment. This receptor was taken from an older man with urothelial cancer. V usage is TRBV19 and J usage is TRBJ2-1; 9 nucleotides match TRBD2. CDR3 in amino acids: CASSITSGSADEQFF. DNA for the CDR3: TGTGCCAGTAGTATAACTAGCGGGTCTGCCGATGAGCAGTTCTTC.